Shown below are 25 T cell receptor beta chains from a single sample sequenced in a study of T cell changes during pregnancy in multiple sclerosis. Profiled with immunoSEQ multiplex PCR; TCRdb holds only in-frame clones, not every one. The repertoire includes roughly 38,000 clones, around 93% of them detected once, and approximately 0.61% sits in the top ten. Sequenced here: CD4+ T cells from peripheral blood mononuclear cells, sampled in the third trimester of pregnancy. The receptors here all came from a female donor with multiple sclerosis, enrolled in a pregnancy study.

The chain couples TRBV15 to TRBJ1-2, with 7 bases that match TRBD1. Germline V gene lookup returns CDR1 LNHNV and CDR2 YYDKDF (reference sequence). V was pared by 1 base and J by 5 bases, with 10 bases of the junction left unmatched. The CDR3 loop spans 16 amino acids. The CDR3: CATSRGEIQGSYGYTF. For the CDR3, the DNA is TGTGCCACCAGCAGAGGGGAAATACAGGGGTCATATGGCTACACCTTC.

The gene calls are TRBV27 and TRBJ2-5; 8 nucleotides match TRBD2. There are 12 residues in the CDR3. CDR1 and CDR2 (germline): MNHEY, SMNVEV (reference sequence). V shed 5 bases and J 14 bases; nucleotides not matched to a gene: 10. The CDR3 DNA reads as TGTGCCAGCAGTCTAACGGGAGGGGGTCTTTACTTC. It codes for CASSLTGGGLYF.

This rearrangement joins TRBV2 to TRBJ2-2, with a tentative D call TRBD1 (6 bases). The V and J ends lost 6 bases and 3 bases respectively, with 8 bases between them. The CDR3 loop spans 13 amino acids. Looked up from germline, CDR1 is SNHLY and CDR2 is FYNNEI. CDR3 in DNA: TGTGCCAGCAGAGGACAGTACACCGGGGAGCTGTTTTTT. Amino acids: CASRGQYTGELFF.

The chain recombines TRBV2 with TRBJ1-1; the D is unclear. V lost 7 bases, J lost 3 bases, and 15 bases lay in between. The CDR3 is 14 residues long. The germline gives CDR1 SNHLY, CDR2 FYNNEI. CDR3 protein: CASMSGRGYTEAFF. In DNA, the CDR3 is TGTGCCAGCATGTCAGGCCGGGGATACACTGAAGCTTTCTTT.

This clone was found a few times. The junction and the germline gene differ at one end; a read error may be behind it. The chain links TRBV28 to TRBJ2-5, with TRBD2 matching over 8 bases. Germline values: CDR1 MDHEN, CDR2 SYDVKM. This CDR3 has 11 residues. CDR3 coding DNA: TGTGCCAGCAGTTCGGCGGGAGGCCCAGACTTC. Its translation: CASSSAGGPDF.

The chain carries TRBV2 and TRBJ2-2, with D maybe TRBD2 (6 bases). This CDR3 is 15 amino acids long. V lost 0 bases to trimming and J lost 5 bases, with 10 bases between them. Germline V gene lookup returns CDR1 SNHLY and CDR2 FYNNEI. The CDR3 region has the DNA TGTGCCAGCAGTGAAGCTGGGACTCCAACCGGGGAGCTGTTTTTT. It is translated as CASSEAGTPTGELFF.

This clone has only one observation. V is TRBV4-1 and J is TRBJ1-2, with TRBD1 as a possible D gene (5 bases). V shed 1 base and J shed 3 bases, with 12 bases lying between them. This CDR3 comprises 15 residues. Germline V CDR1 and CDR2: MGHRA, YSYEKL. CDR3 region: CASSQVQGAHYGYTF. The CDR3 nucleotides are TGCGCCAGCAGCCAAGTCCAGGGCGCGCACTATGGCTACACCTTC.

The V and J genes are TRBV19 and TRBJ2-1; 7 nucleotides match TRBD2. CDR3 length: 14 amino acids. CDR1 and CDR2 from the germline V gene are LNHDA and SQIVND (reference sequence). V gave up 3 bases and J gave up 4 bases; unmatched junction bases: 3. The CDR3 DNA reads TGTGCCAGTAGTATCGGGAGGCAATACAATGAGCAGTTCTTC. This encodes CASSIGRQYNEQFF.

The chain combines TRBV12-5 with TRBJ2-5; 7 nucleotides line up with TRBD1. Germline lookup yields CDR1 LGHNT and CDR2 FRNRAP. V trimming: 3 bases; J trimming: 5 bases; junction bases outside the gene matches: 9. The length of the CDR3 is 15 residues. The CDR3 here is CASGLGTGDIETQYF. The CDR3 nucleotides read TGTGCTAGTGGTTTAGGTACAGGGGATATTGAGACCCAGTACTTC. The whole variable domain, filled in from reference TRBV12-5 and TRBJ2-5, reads DARVTQTPRHKVTEMGQEVTMRCQPILGHNTVFWYRQTMMQGLELLAYFRNRAPLDDSGMPKDRFSAEMPDATLATLKIQPSEPRDSAVYFCASGLGTGDIETQYFGPGTRLLVL.

CDR3 sequence (DNA): TGTGCCAGCAGTACGACACCTAACTATGGCTACACCTTC. Protein sequence: CASSTTPNYGYTF. The gene calls are TRBV27 and TRBJ1-2; no reliable D call. The CDR3 runs 13 residues. The germline V gene has CDR1 MNHEY and CDR2 SMNVEV (reference sequence). V was clipped by 5 bases and J by 0 bases, with 7 bases between them.

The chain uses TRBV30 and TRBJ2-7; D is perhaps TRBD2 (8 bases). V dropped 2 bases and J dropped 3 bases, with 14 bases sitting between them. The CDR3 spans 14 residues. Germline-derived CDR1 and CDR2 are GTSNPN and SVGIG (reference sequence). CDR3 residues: CAWSRGGQIYEQYF. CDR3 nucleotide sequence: TGTGCCTGGAGTCGGGGGGGACAGATCTACGAGCAGTACTTC.

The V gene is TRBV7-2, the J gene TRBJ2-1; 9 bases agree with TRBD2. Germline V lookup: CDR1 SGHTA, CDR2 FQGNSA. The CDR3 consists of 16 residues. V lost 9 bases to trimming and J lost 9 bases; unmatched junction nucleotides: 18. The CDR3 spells CARGSSGGRVISEQFF. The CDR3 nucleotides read TGTGCCAGGGGCTCGAGCGGCGGGAGGGTGATCTCTGAGCAGTTCTTC.

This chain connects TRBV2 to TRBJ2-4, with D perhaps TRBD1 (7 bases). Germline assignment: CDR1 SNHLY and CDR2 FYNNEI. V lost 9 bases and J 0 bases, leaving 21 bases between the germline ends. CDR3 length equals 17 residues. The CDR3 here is CASQEGAGRLAKNIQYF. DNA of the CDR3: TGTGCCAGTCAGGAGGGGGCGGGAAGACTAGCCAAAAACATTCAGTACTTC.

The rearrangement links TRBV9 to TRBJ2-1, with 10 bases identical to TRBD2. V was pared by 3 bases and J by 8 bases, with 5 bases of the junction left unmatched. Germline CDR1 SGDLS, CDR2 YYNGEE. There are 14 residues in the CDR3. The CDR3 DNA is TGTGCCAGCAGCGAGCGGGAGGGCCGGGATGAGCAGTTCTTC. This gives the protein CASSEREGRDEQFF.

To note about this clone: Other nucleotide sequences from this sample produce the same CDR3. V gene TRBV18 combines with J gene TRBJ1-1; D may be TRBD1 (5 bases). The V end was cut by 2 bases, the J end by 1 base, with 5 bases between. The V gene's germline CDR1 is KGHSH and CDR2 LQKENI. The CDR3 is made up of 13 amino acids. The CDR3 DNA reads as TGTGCCAGCTCACCAGGACAGAACACTGAAGCTTTCTTT. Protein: CASSPGQNTEAFF.

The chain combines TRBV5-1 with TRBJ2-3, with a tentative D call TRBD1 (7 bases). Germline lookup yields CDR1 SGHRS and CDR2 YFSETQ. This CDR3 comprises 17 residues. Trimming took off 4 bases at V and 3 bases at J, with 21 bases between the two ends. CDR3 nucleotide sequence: TGCGCCAGCAGCCCCTCCCCTAGCGCCAGGGGGACAGATACGCAGTATTTT. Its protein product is CASSPSPSARGTDTQYF.

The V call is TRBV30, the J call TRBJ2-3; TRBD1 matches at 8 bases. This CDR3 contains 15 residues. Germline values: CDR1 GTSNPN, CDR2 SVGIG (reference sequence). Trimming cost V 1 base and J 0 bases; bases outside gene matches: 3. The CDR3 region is CAWSGGTGSTDTQYF. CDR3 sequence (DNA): TGTGCCTGGAGTGGGGGGACAGGAAGCACAGATACGCAGTATTTT.

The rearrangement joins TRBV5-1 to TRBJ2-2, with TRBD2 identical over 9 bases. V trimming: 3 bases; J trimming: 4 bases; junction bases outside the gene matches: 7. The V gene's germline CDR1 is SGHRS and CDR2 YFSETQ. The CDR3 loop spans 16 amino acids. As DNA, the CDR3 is TGCGCCAGCAGCTCTGGACTAGCGCGTTCCACCGGGGAGCTGTTTTTT. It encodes CASSSGLARSTGELFF.

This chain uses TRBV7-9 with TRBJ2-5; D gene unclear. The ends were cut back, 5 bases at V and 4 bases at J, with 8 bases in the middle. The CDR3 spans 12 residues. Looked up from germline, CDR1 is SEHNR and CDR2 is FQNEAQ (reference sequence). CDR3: CASSLDLETQYF. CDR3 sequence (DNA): TGTGCCAGCAGCCTCGACTTAGAGACCCAGTACTTC.

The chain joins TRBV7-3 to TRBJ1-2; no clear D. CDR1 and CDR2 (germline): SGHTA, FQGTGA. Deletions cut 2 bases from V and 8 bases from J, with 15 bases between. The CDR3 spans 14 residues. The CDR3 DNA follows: TGTGCCAGCAGCTTAGGCACGGAGGAGGTGGGCTACACCTTC. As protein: CASSLGTEEVGYTF.

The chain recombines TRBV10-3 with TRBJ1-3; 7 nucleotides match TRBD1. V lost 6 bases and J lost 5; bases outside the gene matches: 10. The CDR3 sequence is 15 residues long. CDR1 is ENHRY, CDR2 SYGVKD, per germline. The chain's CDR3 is CAIRINRDSRNTIYF. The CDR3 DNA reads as TGTGCCATCAGAATAAACCGGGACAGCAGAAACACCATATATTTT.

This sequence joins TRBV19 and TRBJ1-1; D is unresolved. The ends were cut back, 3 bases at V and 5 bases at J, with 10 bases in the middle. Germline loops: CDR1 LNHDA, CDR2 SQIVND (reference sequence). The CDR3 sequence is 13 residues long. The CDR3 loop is CASSMNAVTEAFF. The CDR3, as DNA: TGTGCCAGTAGTATGAATGCGGTGACTGAAGCTTTCTTT.

CDR3 loop: CASSAGTGLGNSPLHF. The CDR3 region has the DNA TGCGCCAGCAGCGCCGGGACAGGGTTGGGTAATTCACCCCTCCACTTT. The chain uses TRBV4-3 and TRBJ1-6; 9 bases line up with TRBD1. Unmatched junction bases numbered 8, after V lost 5 bases and J lost 6 bases. Germline assignment: CDR1 LGHNA and CDR2 YSLEER. This CDR3 has 16 residues.

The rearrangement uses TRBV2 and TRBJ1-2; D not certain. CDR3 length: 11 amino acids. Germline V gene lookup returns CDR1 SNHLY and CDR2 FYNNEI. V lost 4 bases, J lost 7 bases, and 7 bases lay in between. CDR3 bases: TGTGCCAGCAGTGTACAAATTGGCTACACCTTC. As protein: CASSVQIGYTF.

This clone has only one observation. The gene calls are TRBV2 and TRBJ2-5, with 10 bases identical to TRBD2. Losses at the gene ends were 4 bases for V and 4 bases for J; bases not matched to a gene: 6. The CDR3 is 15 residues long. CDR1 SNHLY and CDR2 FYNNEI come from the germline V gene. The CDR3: CASSVSSGSRETQYF. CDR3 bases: TGTGCCAGCAGTGTATCTAGCGGGAGTCGAGAGACCCAGTACTTC.